This T cell receptor beta chain originates from a study of T cell responses to AZD1222 COVID-19 vaccine. Study-wide points: Spike-specific TCR repertoires showed rising breadth and depth after two AZD1222 doses. Repertoire collection took place solely once the T cell response had peaked.

Assay used: immunoSEQ multiplex PCR; TCRdb lists only in-frame clones, some missing. The table includes roughly 140,000 clones, about 90% detected once. Concerning this clone: Its matching antigen is unknown.

The CDR3 covers 14 residues. Germline trimming cut 4 bases from V and 5 bases from J; bases unmatched to any gene: 4. Germline V gene lookup returns CDR1 MRHNA and CDR2 SNTAGT. Here the sequenced sample was peripheral blood, taken 28 days after the second AZD1222 dose. V usage is TRBV6-4 and J usage is TRBJ1-1, with 10 bases lining up with TRBD1. This TCR was sampled from an adult who received the AZD1222 COVID-19 vaccine. CDR3 nucleotide sequence: TGTGCCAGCAGTGTCGACAGGGGGCGAACTGAAGCTTTCTTT. This sequence encodes CASSVDRGRTEAFF.